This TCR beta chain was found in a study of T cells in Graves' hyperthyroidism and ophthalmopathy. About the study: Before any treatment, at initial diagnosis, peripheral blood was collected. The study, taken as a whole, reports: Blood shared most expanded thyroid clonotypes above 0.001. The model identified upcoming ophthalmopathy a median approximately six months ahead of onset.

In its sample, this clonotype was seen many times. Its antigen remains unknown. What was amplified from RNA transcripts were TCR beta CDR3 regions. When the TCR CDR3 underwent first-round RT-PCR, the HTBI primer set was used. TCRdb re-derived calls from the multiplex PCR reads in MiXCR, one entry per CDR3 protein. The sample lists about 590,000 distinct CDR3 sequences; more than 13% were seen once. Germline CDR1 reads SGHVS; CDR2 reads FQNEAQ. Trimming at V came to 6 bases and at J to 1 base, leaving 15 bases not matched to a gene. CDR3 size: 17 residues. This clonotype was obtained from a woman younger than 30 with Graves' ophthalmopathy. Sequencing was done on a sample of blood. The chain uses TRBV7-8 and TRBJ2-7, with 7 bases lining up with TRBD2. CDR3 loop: CASSPHSGGPTSYEQYF. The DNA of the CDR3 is TGTGCCAGCAGTCCACACTCGGGGGGACCAACGTCCTACGAGCAGTACTTC.